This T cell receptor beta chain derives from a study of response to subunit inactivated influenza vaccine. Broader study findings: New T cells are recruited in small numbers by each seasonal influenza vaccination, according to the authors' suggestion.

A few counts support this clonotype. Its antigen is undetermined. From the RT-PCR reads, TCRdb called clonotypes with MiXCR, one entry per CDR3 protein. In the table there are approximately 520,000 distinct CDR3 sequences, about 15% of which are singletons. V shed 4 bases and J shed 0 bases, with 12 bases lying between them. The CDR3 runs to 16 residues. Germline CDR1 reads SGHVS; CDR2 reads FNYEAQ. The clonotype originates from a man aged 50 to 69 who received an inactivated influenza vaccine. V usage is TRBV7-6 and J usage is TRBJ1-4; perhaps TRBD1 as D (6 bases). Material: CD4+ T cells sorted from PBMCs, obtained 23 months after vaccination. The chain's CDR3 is CASSSRGGPTNEKLFF. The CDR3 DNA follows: TGTGCCAGCAGCTCCAGGGGCGGACCAACTAATGAAAAACTGTTTTTT.